A single sample gave rise to the 6 T cell receptor beta chains below, sequenced in a study of OX40 agonist ivuxolimab in advanced cancers. The protocol was immunoSEQ multiplex PCR, while the TCRdb copy is restricted to in-frame clones and leaves out a portion. The sample holds 45,000 to 50,000 clones, 87% seen once. This specimen consisted of CD4+ or CD8+ T cells sorted from blood, obtained in a trial of the OX40 agonist ivuxolimab. The receptors come from an adult with an advanced solid tumor such as melanoma, head and neck, liver or kidney cancer.

This clone has just one count. The chain combines TRBV28 with TRBJ2-7; D gene uncertain. V lost 6 bases and J lost 1, with 13 bases in between. The CDR3 has 14 residues. The V gene's germline CDR1 is MDHEN and CDR2 SYDVKM. In DNA, the CDR3 is TGTGCCAGCAGACCAAGCGACGGGTCCTACGAGCAGTACTTC. This sequence encodes CASRPSDGSYEQYF. Using reference TRBV28 and TRBJ2-7 for the parts outside the CDR3, the full variable domain is DVKVTQSSRYLVKRTGEKVFLECVQDMDHENMFWYRQDPGLGLRLIYFSYDVKMKEKGDIPEGYSVSREKKERFSLILESASTNQTSMYLCASRPSDGSYEQYFGPGTRLTVT.

The sample holds one count of this clone. This chain links TRBV18 with TRBJ1-1, with 9 bases aligning to TRBD1. Unmatched junction bases numbered 7, after V lost 3 bases and J lost 5 bases. CDR1 and CDR2 from the germline V gene are KGHSH and LQKENI. The CDR3 totals 15 residues. DNA for the CDR3: TGTGCCAGCTCACCTACGACAGGGGGAGGTACTGAAGCTTTCTTT. Its protein product is CASSPTTGGGTEAFF.

The V call is TRBV2, the J call TRBJ1-2; 8 nucleotides agree with TRBD1. V lost 2 bases to trimming and J lost 8 bases; unmatched junction nucleotides: 4. The CDR3 covers 13 residues. Germline CDR1 is SNHLY and CDR2 is FYNNEI. The CDR3 DNA is TGTGCCAGCAGTGAAATACAGGGGGACGGCTACACCTTC. As protein: CASSEIQGDGYTF.

This clone was observed a single time. This chain connects TRBV7-3 to TRBJ2-1, with 8 bases that match TRBD1. The CDR3 has 12 residues. The junction had 7 bases not matched to a gene; V was cut back by 4 bases and J by 14 bases. Per the germline V gene, CDR1 is SGHTA and CDR2 is FQGTGA. The CDR3 reads CASSSRGQVKFF. The CDR3 DNA reads TGTGCCAGCAGCTCAAGGGGACAGGTGAAGTTCTTC.

This clone has a single count. The chain is built from TRBV7-3 and TRBJ2-2; 14 nucleotides align to TRBD2. The germline V gene has CDR1 SGHTA and CDR2 FQGTGA. The junction had 8 bases not matched to a gene; V was cut back by 2 bases and J by 3 bases. This CDR3 has 19 amino acids. This CDR3 is CASSLPYLGLAGDTGELFF. The CDR3 coding sequence is TGTGCCAGCAGCTTACCCTACTTGGGACTAGCGGGAGACACCGGGGAGCTGTTTTTT.

The V call is TRBV18, the J call TRBJ2-1; 12 bases match TRBD2. Germline V CDR1 and CDR2: KGHSH, LQKENI. This CDR3 region has 17 residues. Unmatched junction bases numbered 9, after V lost 4 bases and J lost 5 bases. The DNA for the CDR3 is TGTGCCAGCTCACAAGCTAGCGGGAGGGCCGGGGACAATGAGCAGTTCTTC. It codes for CASSQASGRAGDNEQFF.